The 20 T cell receptor beta chains given below trace back to one sample, sequenced in a study of shared clonotypes between healthy human individuals. TCRdb keeps only in-frame clones here, not all; method: immunoSEQ multiplex PCR. Of over 400,000 clones listed, about 96% are singletons. The sequencing sample was made of naive CD4+ T cells sorted from blood. The subset denotes: CD45RA+ positively selected. Receptors originate from a woman aged 25 to 39 in good health.

The chain recombines TRBV12-5 with TRBJ2-3; 7 nucleotides align to TRBD1. CDR3 length: 18 residues. Trimming cost V 3 bases and J 3 bases; bases outside gene matches: 15. Germline CDR1 is LGHNT and CDR2 is FRNRAP. CDR3 sequence: CASGFALKEAGGTDTQYF. The CDR3 DNA reads TGTGCTAGTGGTTTTGCCCTCAAGGAGGCAGGGGGTACAGATACGCAGTATTTT.

This chain joins TRBV11-2 and TRBJ2-7; TRBD2 might be the D (5 bases). Trimming cost V 6 bases and J 0 bases, with 12 bases left between them. The germline CDR1 and CDR2 sequences are SGHAT and FQNNGV. This CDR3 contains 14 residues. In nucleotides, the CDR3 is TGTGCCAGCAGATGGACTCAGAGCTCCTACGAGCAGTACTTC. Translation gives CASRWTQSSYEQYF.

This clone has just one count. The rearrangement links TRBV18 to TRBJ2-1, with D possibly TRBD2 on 5 matching bases. The CDR3 has 16 residues. Trimming left V 3 bases short and J 4 bases short, with 16 bases between. Germline loops: CDR1 KGHSH, CDR2 LQKENI. The CDR3 sequence is CASSPKSGYSYNEQFF. The CDR3 bases are TGTGCCAGCTCACCCAAAAGCGGCTATTCGTACAATGAGCAGTTCTTC.

The rearrangement joins TRBV19 to TRBJ2-3, with 7 bases that match TRBD1. The junction had 11 bases not matched to a gene; V was cut back by 3 bases and J by 2 bases. This CDR3 is built from 17 residues. CDR1 is LNHDA, CDR2 SQIVND, per germline (reference sequence). CDR3 protein: CASSMRRDSGHTDTQYF. CDR3 DNA sequence: TGTGCCAGTAGTATGAGAAGGGACAGTGGACACACAGATACGCAGTATTTT.

The chain combines TRBV7-9 with TRBJ2-1, with a weak D call TRBD2 (6 bases). With 4 bases removed from V and 9 bases from J, the gap between germline ends came to 16 bases. Germline assignment: CDR1 SEHNR and CDR2 FQNEAQ (reference sequence). The CDR3 sequence is 14 residues long. This CDR3 is CASSWRAESSEQFF. The CDR3 bases are TGTGCCAGCAGCTGGAGGGCGGAATCGAGTGAGCAGTTCTTC.

The sample holds one count of this clone. The gene calls are TRBV27 and TRBJ1-6; TRBD1 matches 7 bases. V was clipped by 6 bases and J by 6 bases; unmatched bases: 8. Germline V gene lookup returns CDR1 MNHEY and CDR2 SMNVEV (reference sequence). The CDR3 runs 15 residues. The CDR3 region has the DNA TGTGCCAGCAGATTCACGACAGGGCTTAATTCACCCCTCCACTTT. This gives the protein CASRFTTGLNSPLHF.

This chain links TRBV15 with TRBJ2-1; tentative D call: TRBD2 (6 bases). Between the trimmed V and J ends, which lost 5 bases and 3 bases, there was a span of 8 bases. Per the germline V gene, CDR1 is LNHNV and CDR2 is YYDKDF (reference sequence). The length of the CDR3 is 13 residues. DNA of the CDR3: TGTGCCACCAGCCGGGACTTCTACAATGAGCAGTTCTTC. Protein product: CATSRDFYNEQFF.

V gene TRBV28 combines with J gene TRBJ2-7; 11 positions match TRBD1. Trimming at V came to 5 bases and at J to 9 bases, leaving 3 bases not matched to a gene. Germline CDR1 is MDHEN and CDR2 is SYDVKM. CDR3 length: 12 residues. The chain's CDR3 is CASSGTGGWQYF. CDR3 bases: TGTGCCAGCAGTGGGACAGGGGGTTGGCAGTACTTC. The full variable domain, in which reference TRBV28 and TRBJ2-7 provide the parts outside the CDR3, is DVKVTQSSRYLVKRTGEKVFLECVQDMDHENMFWYRQDPGLGLRLIYFSYDVKMKEKGDIPEGYSVSREKKERFSLILESASTNQTSMYLCASSGTGGWQYFGPGTRLTVT.

The rearrangement joins TRBV7-8 to TRBJ2-1; a possible D gene is TRBD2 (5 bases). V gave up 5 bases and J gave up 4 bases, with 15 bases separating them. Looked up from germline, CDR1 is SGHVS and CDR2 is FQNEAQ. The CDR3 extends over 15 amino acids. The CDR3 nucleotides are TGTGCCAGCAGCCCCGGAAGCGGTCCATACAATGAGCAGTTCTTC. Translated, it gives CASSPGSGPYNEQFF.

The chain joins TRBV28 to TRBJ2-7; no clear D. The ends were cut back, 2 bases at V and 4 bases at J, with 6 bases in the middle. The germline CDR1 and CDR2 sequences are MDHEN and SYDVKM. The CDR3 covers 12 residues. The chain's CDR3 is CASSLTRYEQYF. The CDR3 DNA is TGTGCCAGCAGTTTAACAAGGTACGAGCAGTACTTC.

The CDR3 region is CASSGYSNTGELFF. In DNA, the CDR3 is TGTGCCAGCAGTGGATACTCGAACACCGGGGAGCTGTTTTTT. V is TRBV25-1 and J is TRBJ2-2; D is uncertain. CDR1 and CDR2 (germline): MGHDK, SYGVNS. V lost 4 bases and J 0 bases, leaving 6 bases between the germline ends. The CDR3 length is 14 residues.

V gene TRBV27 combines with J gene TRBJ1-4, with D hard to call. Trimming left V 3 bases short and J 2 bases short, with 7 bases between. CDR1 is MNHEY, CDR2 SMNVEV, per germline (reference sequence). The CDR3 is 14 residues long. CDR3 nucleotide sequence: TGTGCCAGCAGTTTCGCCGGTACTAATGAAAAACTGTTTTTT. It encodes CASSFAGTNEKLFF. The complete variable domain, with remaining parts taken from reference TRBV27 and TRBJ1-4, reads EAQVTQNPRYLITVTGKKLTVTCSQNMNHEYMSWYRQDPGLGLRQIYYSMNVEVTDKGDVPEGYKVSRKEKRNFPLILESPSPNQTSLYFCASSFAGTNEKLFFGSGTQLSVL.

The rearrangement uses TRBV5-4 and TRBJ1-3, with 8 bases fitting TRBD1. The ends lost 0 bases at V and 4 bases at J; junction bases unmatched: 3. Germline lookup yields CDR1 SGHNT and CDR2 YYREEE (reference sequence). This CDR3 is built from 15 residues. In DNA form, the CDR3 reads TGTGCCAGCAGCTTGGCCGGGACAGGCGGAAACACCATATATTTT. This sequence encodes CASSLAGTGGNTIYF.

The chain recombines TRBV28 with TRBJ1-2, with a possible D match to TRBD1 (5 bases). The CDR3 is 13 amino acids. In germline, CDR1 is MDHEN, CDR2 SYDVKM. V lost 6 bases and J 4 bases, leaving 12 bases between the germline ends. CDR3 in amino acids: CASRPGLAYGYTF. The CDR3 DNA reads TGTGCCAGCAGGCCAGGGTTGGCCTATGGCTACACCTTC.

J is TRBJ1-3 and V is TRBV14; no firm D call. Germline V CDR1 and CDR2: SGHDN, FVKESK. The CDR3 spans 15 residues. Trimming stripped 0 bases from V and 2 bases from J, with 8 bases between. In nucleotides, the CDR3 is TGTGCCAGCAGCCAAGACCGAGTAGCTGGAAACACCATATATTTT. Translation gives CASSQDRVAGNTIYF. Supplemented by reference TRBV14 and TRBJ1-3, the full variable domain reads EAGVTQFPSHSVIEKGQTVTLRCDPISGHDNLYWYRRVMGKEIKFLLHFVKESKQDESGMPNNRFLAERTGGTYSTLKVQPAELEDSGVYFCASSQDRVAGNTIYFGEGSWLTVV.

The chain links TRBV28 to TRBJ1-2; TRBD1 matches at 9 bases. CDR1 is MDHEN and CDR2 is SYDVKM in the germline V gene. J was trimmed by 4 bases and V by 6 bases; bases with no gene match: 9. This CDR3 is 15 amino acids long. The CDR3 coding sequence is TGTGCCAGCAGAACTACAGGGGGCGAGGGCTATGGCTACACCTTC. The encoded protein is CASRTTGGEGYGYTF.

J is TRBJ2-7 and V is TRBV6-8; D call uncertain. The CDR3 totals 13 residues. V was trimmed by 6 bases and J by 0 bases, leaving 9 bases between them. The germline V gene encodes CDR1 MNHGY and CDR2 SAAAGT. The CDR3 loop is CASSPRSSYEQYF. DNA for the CDR3: TGTGCCAGCAGCCCGAGGAGCTCCTACGAGCAGTACTTC.

The CDR3 is CASSLSHSGLLSCFF. The CDR3 DNA reads as TGTGCCAGCAGCTTATCTCACAGTGGTCTTTTGAGCTGTTTCTTC. This chain joins TRBV11-2 and TRBJ2-1, with no clear D. The germline CDR1 and CDR2 sequences are SGHAT and FQNNGV. V was pared by 2 bases and J by 16 bases, with 24 bases between. This CDR3 region has 15 residues.

V gene TRBV6-5 combines with J gene TRBJ1-1, with 11 bases matching TRBD1. From germline, CDR1 is MNHEY and CDR2 SVGAGI. The ends lost 2 bases at V and 1 base at J; junction bases unmatched: 3. This CDR3 has 16 residues. The CDR3: CASSYPGQGANTEAFF. CDR3 nucleotide sequence: TGTGCCAGCAGTTACCCCGGACAGGGGGCGAACACTGAAGCTTTCTTT.

The V call is TRBV29-1, the J call TRBJ2-7; TRBD1 agrees at 8 bases. The CDR3 extends over 12 amino acids. Germline CDR1 is SQVTM and CDR2 is ANQGSEA. V lost 6 bases and J lost 6; bases outside the gene matches: 7. CDR3 in amino acids: CSVGPGGLEQYF. The DNA for the CDR3 is TGCAGCGTAGGACCAGGGGGCCTCGAGCAGTACTTC.